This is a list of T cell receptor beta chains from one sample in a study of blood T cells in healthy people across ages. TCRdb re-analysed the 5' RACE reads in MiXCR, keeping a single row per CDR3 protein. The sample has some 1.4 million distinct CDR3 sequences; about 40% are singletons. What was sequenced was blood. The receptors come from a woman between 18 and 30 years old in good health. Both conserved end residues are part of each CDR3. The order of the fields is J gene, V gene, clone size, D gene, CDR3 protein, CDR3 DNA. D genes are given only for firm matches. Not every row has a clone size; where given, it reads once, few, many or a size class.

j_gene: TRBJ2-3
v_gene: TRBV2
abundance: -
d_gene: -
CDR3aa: CASSGVSWTDTQYF
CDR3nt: TGTGCCAGCAGTGGAGTCAGCTGGACAGATACGCAGTATTTT

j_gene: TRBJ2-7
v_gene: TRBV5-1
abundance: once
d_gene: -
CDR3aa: CASSLAAEPYNEQYF
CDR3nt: TGCGCCAGCAGCTTGGCAGCGGAGCCCTACAATGAGCAGTACTTC

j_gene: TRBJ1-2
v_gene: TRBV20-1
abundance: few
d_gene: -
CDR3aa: CSASQWGKYGYTF
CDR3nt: TGCAGTGCTTCACAGTGGGGGAAATATGGCTACACCTTC

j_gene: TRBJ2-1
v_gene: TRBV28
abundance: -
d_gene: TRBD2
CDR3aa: CASSVSGTSGAPAHEQFF
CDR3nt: TGTGCCAGCAGTGTGTCCGGGACTAGCGGGGCCCCGGCACATGAGCAGTTCTTC

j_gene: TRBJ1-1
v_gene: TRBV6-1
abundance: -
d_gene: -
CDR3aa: CASVRGLNTEAFF
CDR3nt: TGTGCCAGCGTTAGGGGATTGAACACTGAAGCTTTCTTT

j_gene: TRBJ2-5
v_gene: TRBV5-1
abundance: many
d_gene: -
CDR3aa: CASSSTLGGEETQYF
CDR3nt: TGCGCCAGCAGCTCCACGTTGGGGGGAGAAGAGACCCAGTACTTC

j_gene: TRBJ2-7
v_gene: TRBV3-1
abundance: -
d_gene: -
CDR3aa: CASSLGGGSRSYEQYF
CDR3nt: TGTGCCAGCAGCCTAGGGGGCGGGAGTCGCTCCTACGAGCAGTACTTC

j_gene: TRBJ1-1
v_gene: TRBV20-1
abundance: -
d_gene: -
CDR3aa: CSARISGVNTEAFF
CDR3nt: TGCAGTGCTAGAATTTCAGGGGTGAACACTGAAGCTTTCTTT

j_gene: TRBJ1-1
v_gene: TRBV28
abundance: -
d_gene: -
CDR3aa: CASSPRENLNTEAFF
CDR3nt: TGTGCCAGCAGTCCTCGGGAGAATTTGAACACTGAAGCTTTCTTT

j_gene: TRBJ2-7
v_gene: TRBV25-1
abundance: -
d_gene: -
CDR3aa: CASPGRGYEQYF
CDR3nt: TGTGCCAGCCCGGGCAGGGGCTACGAGCAGTACTTC

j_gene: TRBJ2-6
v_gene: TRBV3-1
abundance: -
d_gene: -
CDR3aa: CASSQGIISGANVLTF
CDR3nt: TGTGCCAGCAGCCAAGGGATTATCTCTGGGGCCAACGTCCTGACTTTC

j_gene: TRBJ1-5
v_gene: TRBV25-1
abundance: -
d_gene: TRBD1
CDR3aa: CASSAGTGDQPQHF
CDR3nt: TGTGCCAGCAGTGCCGGGACAGGGGATCAGCCCCAGCATTTT

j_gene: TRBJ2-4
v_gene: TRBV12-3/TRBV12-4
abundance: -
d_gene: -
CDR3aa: CASSRGGIQYF
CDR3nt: TGTGCCAGCAGTAGGGGTGGCATTCAGTACTTC

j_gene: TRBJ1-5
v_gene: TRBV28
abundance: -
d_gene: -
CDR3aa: CVSSLFRASSNQPQHF
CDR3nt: TGTGTCAGCAGTTTATTCAGGGCATCCAGCAATCAGCCCCAGCATTTT

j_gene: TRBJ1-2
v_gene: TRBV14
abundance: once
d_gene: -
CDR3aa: CASSQDLTRAGEDGYTF
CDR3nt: TGTGCCAGCAGCCAAGATTTGACCCGGGCAGGGGAGGATGGCTACACCTTC

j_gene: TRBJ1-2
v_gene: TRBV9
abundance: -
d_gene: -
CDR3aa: CASSPQPASQPGYGYTF
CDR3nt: TGTGCCAGCAGCCCCCAGCCAGCCTCCCAGCCCGGATATGGCTACACCTTC

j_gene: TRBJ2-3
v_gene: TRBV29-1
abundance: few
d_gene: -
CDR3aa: CSVLSAPSTDTQYF
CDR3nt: TGCAGCGTACTAAGCGCCCCTAGCACAGATACGCAGTATTTT

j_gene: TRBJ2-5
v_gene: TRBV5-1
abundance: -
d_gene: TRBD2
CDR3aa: CASRASGARQETQYF
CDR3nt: TGCGCCAGCAGAGCTAGCGGGGCCCGCCAAGAGACCCAGTACTTC